Sequencing of this TCR beta chain was carried out in a study of PD-L1 blockade in urothelial cancer. As for the study in general: About 85% of the 29 patients were men whose urothelial cancer was bladder-origin. Blood was evaluated 3 weeks (second dose) and 6 weeks after therapy began.

Regarding time point: peripheral blood 6 weeks after treatment start. General study points: Survival was better when pretreatment blood TCR clonality fell below the median.

About this clone: Its antigen is unknown.

Germline V gene data show CDR1 as SEHNR and CDR2 as FQNEAQ (reference sequence). V was clipped by 1 base and J by 3 bases, with 7 bases between them. The CDR3 is 13 amino acids. Every PCR got spiked synthetic TCR analog templates. Here immunoSEQ multiplex PCR was the method, and the copy in TCRdb shows in-frame clones only, minus some. The table records about 130,000 clones, roughly 83% of them present only once. This specimen was PBMCs, taken around atezolizumab (anti-PD-L1) treatment. This chain links TRBV7-9 with TRBJ2-7; D call uncertain. This clonotype was sampled from a man aged 50 to 60 with urothelial cancer. CDR3 residues: CASSLGLRYEQYF. CDR3 DNA: TGTGCCAGCAGCTTAGGGTTGCGCTACGAGCAGTACTTC.